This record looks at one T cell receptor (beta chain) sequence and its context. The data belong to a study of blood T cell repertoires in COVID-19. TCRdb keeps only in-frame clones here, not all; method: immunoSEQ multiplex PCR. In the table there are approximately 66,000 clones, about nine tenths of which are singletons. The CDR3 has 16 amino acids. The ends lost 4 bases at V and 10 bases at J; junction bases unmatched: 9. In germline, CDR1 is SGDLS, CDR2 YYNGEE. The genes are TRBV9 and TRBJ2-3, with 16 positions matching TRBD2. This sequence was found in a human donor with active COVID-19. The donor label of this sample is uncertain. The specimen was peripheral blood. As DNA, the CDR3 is TGTGCCAGCAGCACCGCTGGGACTAGCGGGAGGGTTCCGCAGTATTTT. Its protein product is CASSTAGTSGRVPQYF.